This T cell receptor beta chain was profiled in a study of T cells in Graves' hyperthyroidism and ophthalmopathy. Researchers amplified the TCR beta CDR3 regions from RNA transcripts. Using the HTBI primer set, a first-round RT-PCR was run on the TCR CDR3. TCRdb redid the calling of the multiplex PCR reads with MiXCR, one entry per CDR3 protein. This sample has hundreds of thousands of distinct CDR3 sequences; less than 15% occur once, and the top ten carry around 9.2%. The trim removed 6 bases at V and 8 bases at J, leaving 9 bases unmatched. CDR3 length: 13 residues. Germline values: CDR1 MDHEN, CDR2 SYDVKM. Many counts were recorded for this clonotype.

The chain joins TRBV28 to TRBJ1-2; 7 nucleotides align to TRBD1. The specimen sequenced was blood. This TCR was sampled from a woman in her late teens or twenties with Graves' hyperthyroidism. The CDR3: CASSPFLTGGYTF. DNA for the CDR3: TGTGCCAGCAGCCCTTTCCTGACAGGGGGCTACACCTTC.